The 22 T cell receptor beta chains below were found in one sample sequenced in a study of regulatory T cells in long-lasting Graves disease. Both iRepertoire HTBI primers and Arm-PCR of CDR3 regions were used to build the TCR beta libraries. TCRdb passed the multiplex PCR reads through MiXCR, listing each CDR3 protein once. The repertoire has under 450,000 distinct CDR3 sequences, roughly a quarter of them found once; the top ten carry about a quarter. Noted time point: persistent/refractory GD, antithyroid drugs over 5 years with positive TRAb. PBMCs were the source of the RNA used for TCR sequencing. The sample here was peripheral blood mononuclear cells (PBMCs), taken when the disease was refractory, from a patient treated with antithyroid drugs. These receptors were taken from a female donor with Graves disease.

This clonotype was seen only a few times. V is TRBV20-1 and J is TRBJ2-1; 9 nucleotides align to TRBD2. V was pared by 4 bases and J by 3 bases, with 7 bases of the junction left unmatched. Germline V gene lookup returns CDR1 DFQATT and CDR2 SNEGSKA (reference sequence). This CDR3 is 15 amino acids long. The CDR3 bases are TGCAGTGCTACCCTCGGGCGGGAGGGCTACAATGAGCAGTTCTTC. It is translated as CSATLGREGYNEQFF.

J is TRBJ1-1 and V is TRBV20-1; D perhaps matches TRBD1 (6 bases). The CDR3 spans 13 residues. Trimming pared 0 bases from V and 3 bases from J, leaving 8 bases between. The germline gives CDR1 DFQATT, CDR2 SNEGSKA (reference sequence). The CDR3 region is CSAREGAYTEAFF. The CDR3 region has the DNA TGCAGTGCTAGAGAGGGGGCATACACTGAAGCTTTCTTT.

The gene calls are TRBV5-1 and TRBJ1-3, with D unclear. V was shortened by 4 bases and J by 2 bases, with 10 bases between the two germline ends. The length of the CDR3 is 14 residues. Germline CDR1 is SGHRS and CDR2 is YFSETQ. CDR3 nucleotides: TGCGCCAGCAGCCCCGGGAGTGCTGGAAACACCATATATTTT. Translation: CASSPGSAGNTIYF.

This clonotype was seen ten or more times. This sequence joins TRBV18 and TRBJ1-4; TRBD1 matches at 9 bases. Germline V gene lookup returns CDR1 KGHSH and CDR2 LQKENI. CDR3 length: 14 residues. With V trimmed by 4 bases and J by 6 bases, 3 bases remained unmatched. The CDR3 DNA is TGTGCCAGCTCACAACGGGACAGGGATGAAAAACTGTTTTTT. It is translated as CASSQRDRDEKLFF.

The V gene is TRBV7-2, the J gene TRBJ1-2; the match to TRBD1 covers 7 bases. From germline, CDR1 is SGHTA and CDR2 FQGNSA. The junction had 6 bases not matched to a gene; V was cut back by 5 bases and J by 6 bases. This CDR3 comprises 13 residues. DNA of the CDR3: TGTGCCAGCAGCCAGACAGGGCCCAATGGCTACACCTTC. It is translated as CASSQTGPNGYTF.

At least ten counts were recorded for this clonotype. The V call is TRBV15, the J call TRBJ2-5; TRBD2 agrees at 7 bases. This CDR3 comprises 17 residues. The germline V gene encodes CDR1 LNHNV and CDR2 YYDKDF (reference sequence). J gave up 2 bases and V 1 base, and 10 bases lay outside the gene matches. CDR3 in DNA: TGTGCCACCAGCAGAGGGGACGGGAGGACGGCGCAAGAGACCCAGTACTTC. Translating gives CATSRGDGRTAQETQYF.

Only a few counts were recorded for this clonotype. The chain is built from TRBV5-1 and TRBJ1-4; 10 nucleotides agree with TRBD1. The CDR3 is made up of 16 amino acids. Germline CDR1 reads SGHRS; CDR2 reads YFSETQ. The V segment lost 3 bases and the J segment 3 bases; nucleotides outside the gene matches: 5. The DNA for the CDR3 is TGCGCCAGCAGCTCGGGACAGGGGCGATCTAATGAAAAACTGTTTTTT. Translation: CASSSGQGRSNEKLFF.

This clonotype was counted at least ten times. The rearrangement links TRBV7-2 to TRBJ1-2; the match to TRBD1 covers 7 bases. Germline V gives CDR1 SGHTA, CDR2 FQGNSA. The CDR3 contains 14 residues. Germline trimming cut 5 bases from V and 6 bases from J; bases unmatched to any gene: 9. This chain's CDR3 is CASSASTGEDGYTF. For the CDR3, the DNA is TGTGCCAGCAGCGCAAGCACAGGGGAAGATGGCTACACCTTC.

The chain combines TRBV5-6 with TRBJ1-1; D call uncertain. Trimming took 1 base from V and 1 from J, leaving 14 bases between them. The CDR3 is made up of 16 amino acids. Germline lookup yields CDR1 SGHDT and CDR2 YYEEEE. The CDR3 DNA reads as TGTGCCAGCAGCTTGTTGATTATTACATCGAACACTGAAGCTTTCTTT. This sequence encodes CASSLLIITSNTEAFF.

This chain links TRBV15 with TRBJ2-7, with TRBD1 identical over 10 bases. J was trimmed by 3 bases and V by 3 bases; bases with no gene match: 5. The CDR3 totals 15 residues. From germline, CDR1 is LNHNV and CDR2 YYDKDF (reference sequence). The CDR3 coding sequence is TGTGCCACCAGCAGTGATGACAGGGGGCTCTACGAGCAGTACTTC. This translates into CATSSDDRGLYEQYF.

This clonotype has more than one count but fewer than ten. Written as DNA, the CDR3 is TGCGCCAGCAGTGCAGCGGGGACCTACGAGCAGTACTTC. Translated, it gives CASSAAGTYEQYF. The chain is built from TRBV10-2 and TRBJ2-7, with 7 nucleotides matching TRBD2. This CDR3 has 13 amino acids. CDR1 and CDR2 from the germline V gene are WSHSY and SAAADI. Losses at the gene ends were 4 bases for V and 2 bases for J; bases not matched to a gene: 2.

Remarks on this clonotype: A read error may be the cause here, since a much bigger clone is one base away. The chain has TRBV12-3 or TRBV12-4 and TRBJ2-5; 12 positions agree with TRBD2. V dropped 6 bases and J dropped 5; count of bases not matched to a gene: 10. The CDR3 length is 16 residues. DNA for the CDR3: TGTGCCAGCAGCAAGTCTAGCGGGAGGGAAGCGGAGACCCAGTACTTC. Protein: CASSKSSGREAETQYF.

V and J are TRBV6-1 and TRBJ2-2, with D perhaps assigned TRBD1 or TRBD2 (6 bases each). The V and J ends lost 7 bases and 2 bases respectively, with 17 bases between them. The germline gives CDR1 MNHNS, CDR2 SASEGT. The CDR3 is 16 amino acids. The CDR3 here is CASIHLGGLNTGELFF. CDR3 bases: TGTGCCAGCATCCACCTGGGGGGCCTTAACACCGGGGAGCTGTTTTTT.

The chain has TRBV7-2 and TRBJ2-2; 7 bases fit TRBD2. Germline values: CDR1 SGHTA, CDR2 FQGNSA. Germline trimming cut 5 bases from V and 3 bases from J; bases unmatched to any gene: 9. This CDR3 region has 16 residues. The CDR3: CASSPEGRADTGELFF. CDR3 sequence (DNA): TGTGCCAGCAGCCCGGAGGGGAGGGCCGACACCGGGGAGCTGTTTTTT.

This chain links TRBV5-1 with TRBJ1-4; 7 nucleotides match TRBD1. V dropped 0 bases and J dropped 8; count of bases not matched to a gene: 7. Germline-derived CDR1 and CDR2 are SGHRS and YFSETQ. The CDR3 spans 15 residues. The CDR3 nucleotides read TGCGCCAGCAGCTTGGTTGGGACAGTCGGGGAAAAACTGTTTTTT. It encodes CASSLVGTVGEKLFF.

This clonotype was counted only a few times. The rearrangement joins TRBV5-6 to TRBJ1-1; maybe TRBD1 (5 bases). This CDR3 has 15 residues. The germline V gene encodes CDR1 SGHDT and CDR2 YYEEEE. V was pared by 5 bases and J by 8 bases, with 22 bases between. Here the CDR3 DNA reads TGTGCCAGCAGGCATTCCGGGACCTCTGGGGAAGAAGCTTTCTTT. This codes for CASRHSGTSGEEAFF.

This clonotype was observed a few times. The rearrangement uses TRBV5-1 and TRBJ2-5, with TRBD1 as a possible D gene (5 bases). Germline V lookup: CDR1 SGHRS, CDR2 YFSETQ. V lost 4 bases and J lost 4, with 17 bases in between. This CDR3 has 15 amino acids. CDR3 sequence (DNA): TGCGCCAGCAGCGAAGTTGGACACCCGGGAGAGACCCAGTACTTC. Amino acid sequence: CASSEVGHPGETQYF.

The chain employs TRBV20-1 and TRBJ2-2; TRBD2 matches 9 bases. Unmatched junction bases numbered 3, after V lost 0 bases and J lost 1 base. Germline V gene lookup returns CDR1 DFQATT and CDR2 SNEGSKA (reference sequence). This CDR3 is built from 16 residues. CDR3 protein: CSAREGGRGNTGELFF. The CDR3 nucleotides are TGCAGTGCTAGAGAAGGCGGGAGGGGGAACACCGGGGAGCTGTTTTTT.

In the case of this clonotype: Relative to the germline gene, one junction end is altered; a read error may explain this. The CDR3 DNA follows: TGTGCCAGCAGCTTAGGAATCCGGGACACTACTGGAACTGAAGCTTCCTTT. This translates into CASSLGIRDTTGTEASF. The J gene is TRBJ1-1, the V gene TRBV11-2, with D possibly TRBD1 on 6 matching bases. This CDR3 region has 17 residues. CDR1 is SGHAT and CDR2 is FQNNGV in the germline V gene.

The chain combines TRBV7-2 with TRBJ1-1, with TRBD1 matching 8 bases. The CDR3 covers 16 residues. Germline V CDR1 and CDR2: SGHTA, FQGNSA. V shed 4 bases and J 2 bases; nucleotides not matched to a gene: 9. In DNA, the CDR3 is TGTGCCAGCAGCTCGAACCGGGACAGGAGAAACACTGAAGCTTTCTTT. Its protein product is CASSSNRDRRNTEAFF.

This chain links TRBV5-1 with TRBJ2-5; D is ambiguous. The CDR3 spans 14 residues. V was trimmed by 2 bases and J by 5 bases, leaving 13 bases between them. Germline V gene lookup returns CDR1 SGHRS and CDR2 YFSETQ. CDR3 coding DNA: TGCGCCAGCAGCTTAAGTGAAGTTGAGGAGACCCAGTACTTC. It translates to CASSLSEVEETQYF.

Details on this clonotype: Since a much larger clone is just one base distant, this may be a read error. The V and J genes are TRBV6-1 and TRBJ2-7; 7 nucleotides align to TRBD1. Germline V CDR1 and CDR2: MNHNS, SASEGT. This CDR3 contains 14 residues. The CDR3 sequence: CAGSPTGRGYEQYF. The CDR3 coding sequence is TGTGCCGGCAGTCCGACAGGGAGAGGCTACGAGCAGTACTTC.